Listed below are T cell receptor beta chains from one sample, sequenced in a study of cytomegalovirus exposure and HLA in healthy donors. Profiling relied on immunoSEQ multiplex PCR, and the TCRdb table lists in-frame clones only, not all of them. This sample carries about 120,000 clones, around 89% of them seen once, and the ten largest clones take about 6.9%. The sequenced material came from PBMCs. These receptors were obtained from a young woman in good health and CMV-seropositive. Both conserved end residues are part of each CDR3. A D gene is named only where the DNA matches it firmly. A row's size may be missing; if present it is once, few, many or a size class.

J gene: TRBJ1-4; D gene: NA; clone size: NA; CDR3 length: 13; V gene: TRBV4-1; CDR3 DNA: TGCGCCAGCAGCCATTCAGCTAATGAAAAACTGTTTTTT; CDR3 protein: CASSHSANEKLFF
J gene: TRBJ1-1; D gene: NA; clone size: few; CDR3 length: 13; V gene: TRBV29-1; CDR3 DNA: TGCAGCGTTGTCCACAGTTTGAACACTGAAGCTTTCTTT; CDR3 protein: CSVVHSLNTEAFF
J gene: TRBJ2-6; D gene: TRBD1; clone size: once; CDR3 length: 18; V gene: TRBV6-1; CDR3 DNA: TGTGCCAGCAGTGATGGGACAGGGGTATGGGCTGGGGCCAACGTCCTGACTTTC; CDR3 protein: CASSDGTGVWAGANVLTF
J gene: TRBJ1-1; D gene: NA; clone size: NA; CDR3 length: 13; V gene: TRBV19; CDR3 DNA: TGTGCCAGTAGCCCGACAGGAAACACTGAAGCTTTCTTT; CDR3 protein: CASSPTGNTEAFF
J gene: TRBJ2-7; D gene: TRBD2; clone size: NA; CDR3 length: 15; V gene: TRBV30; CDR3 DNA: TGTGCCTGGACCATGACTAGCGGGAGGGAGAGCGAGCAGTACTTC; CDR3 protein: CAWTMTSGRESEQYF
J gene: TRBJ2-7; D gene: TRBD1; clone size: NA; CDR3 length: 13; V gene: TRBV29-1; CDR3 DNA: TGCAGCGCCGGGACAGGGACTGGGGGAGAGCAGTACTTC; CDR3 protein: CSAGTGTGGEQYF
J gene: TRBJ2-7; D gene: NA; clone size: NA; CDR3 length: 14; V gene: TRBV6-1; CDR3 DNA: TGTGCCAGCAGTGAAGTCGGCAGGGCTTCGGAGCAGTACTTC; CDR3 protein: CASSEVGRASEQYF
J gene: TRBJ2-7; D gene: TRBD1; clone size: NA; CDR3 length: 14; V gene: TRBV27; CDR3 DNA: TGTGCCAGCACGCCAGGGACAGTACCCTACGAGCAGTACTTC; CDR3 protein: CASTPGTVPYEQYF
J gene: TRBJ1-3; D gene: TRBD1; clone size: once; CDR3 length: 17; V gene: TRBV19; CDR3 DNA: TGTGCCAGTAGTCCCAGGACAGGAATGAGCTCTGGAAACACCATATATTTT; CDR3 protein: CASSPRTGMSSGNTIYF
J gene: TRBJ1-1; D gene: NA; clone size: NA; CDR3 length: 13; V gene: TRBV13; CDR3 DNA: TGTGCCAGCAGCTCTGGACAGAACACTGAAGCTTTCTTT; CDR3 protein: CASSSGQNTEAFF
J gene: TRBJ2-1; D gene: TRBD1; clone size: NA; CDR3 length: 17; V gene: TRBV19; CDR3 DNA: TGTGCCAGTAGTATGGAGACAGGGGTCGCCGATTACAATGAGCAGTTCTTC; CDR3 protein: CASSMETGVADYNEQFF
J gene: TRBJ2-7; D gene: NA; clone size: NA; CDR3 length: 15; V gene: TRBV7-9; CDR3 DNA: TGTGCCAGCAGCCCCGACACCGGGGGATACTACGAGCAGTACTTC; CDR3 protein: CASSPDTGGYYEQYF
J gene: TRBJ2-5; D gene: TRBD1; clone size: NA; CDR3 length: 15; V gene: TRBV29-1; CDR3 DNA: TGCAGCGCTTCTCCCGGGACAGGGAATAGAAAGACCCAGTACTTC; CDR3 protein: CSASPGTGNRKTQYF
J gene: TRBJ1-2; D gene: NA; clone size: NA; CDR3 length: 14; V gene: TRBV7-9; CDR3 DNA: TGTGCCAGCAGCTTAACTCTACAGGGCTATGGCTACACCTTC; CDR3 protein: CASSLTLQGYGYTF
J gene: TRBJ2-3; D gene: TRBD2; clone size: NA; CDR3 length: 15; V gene: TRBV30; CDR3 DNA: TGTGCCTGGGCACTAGCGCCCGCTAGCACAGATACGCAGTATTTT; CDR3 protein: CAWALAPASTDTQYF
J gene: TRBJ1-2; D gene: TRBD1; clone size: NA; CDR3 length: 14; V gene: TRBV5-4; CDR3 DNA: TGTGCCAGCAGCCTGACAGGGGGGGCCTATGGCTACACCTTC; CDR3 protein: CASSLTGGAYGYTF
J gene: TRBJ2-7; D gene: TRBD1; clone size: medium-sized; CDR3 length: 13; V gene: TRBV9; CDR3 DNA: TGTGCCAGCAGCGGCCAGGGGGCCTACGAGCAGTACTTC; CDR3 protein: CASSGQGAYEQYF
J gene: TRBJ1-1; D gene: TRBD1; clone size: NA; CDR3 length: 16; V gene: TRBV5-1; CDR3 DNA: TGCGCCAGCAGCTTTCGACAGGGCGGCGGGAACACTGAAGCTTTCTTT; CDR3 protein: CASSFRQGGGNTEAFF
J gene: TRBJ2-7; D gene: TRBD1; clone size: few; CDR3 length: 13; V gene: TRBV27; CDR3 DNA: TGTGCCAGCAGTCCAACTACAGGGGGCGAGCAGTACTTC; CDR3 protein: CASSPTTGGEQYF
J gene: TRBJ2-3; D gene: TRBD2; clone size: NA; CDR3 length: 15; V gene: TRBV7-2; CDR3 DNA: TGTGCCAGCAGCCATAGCGGGAACGGGCCAGATACGCAGTATTTT; CDR3 protein: CASSHSGNGPDTQYF
J gene: TRBJ2-2; D gene: NA; clone size: few; CDR3 length: 13; V gene: TRBV15; CDR3 DNA: TGTGCCACCAGCAGAGATCGGGTCGGGGAGCTGTTTTTT; CDR3 protein: CATSRDRVGELFF
J gene: TRBJ1-6; D gene: NA; clone size: once; CDR3 length: 15; V gene: TRBV5-6; CDR3 DNA: TGTGCCAGCAGCTTCGGGGGGGGCTATAATTCACCCCTCCACTTT; CDR3 protein: CASSFGGGYNSPLHF
J gene: TRBJ2-7; D gene: TRBD1; clone size: NA; CDR3 length: 15; V gene: TRBV9; CDR3 DNA: TGTGCCAGCAGCGCAGCACCGGGACAGGTCTACGAGCAGTACTTC; CDR3 protein: CASSAAPGQVYEQYF
J gene: TRBJ2-1; D gene: NA; clone size: NA; CDR3 length: 16; V gene: TRBV7-8; CDR3 DNA: TGTGCCAGCAGCTTACAGGACAGACAATCCTACAATGAGCAGTTCTTC; CDR3 protein: CASSLQDRQSYNEQFF
J gene: TRBJ2-4; D gene: NA; clone size: NA; CDR3 length: 11; V gene: TRBV6-1; CDR3 DNA: TGTGCCAGCAGTGCCCTCGACATTCAGTACTTC; CDR3 protein: CASSALDIQYF
J gene: TRBJ1-1; D gene: NA; clone size: NA; CDR3 length: 12; V gene: TRBV5-4; CDR3 DNA: TGTGCCAGCAGCTTGGATGTTGCCGAGGCTTTCTTT; CDR3 protein: CASSLDVAEAFF
J gene: TRBJ2-7; D gene: TRBD1; clone size: NA; CDR3 length: 16; V gene: TRBV4-1; CDR3 DNA: TGCGCCAGCAGCCAAGAAACACGGGACAGACTTTTGAAGCAGTACTTC; CDR3 protein: CASSQETRDRLLKQYF
J gene: TRBJ2-7; D gene: TRBD1; clone size: NA; CDR3 length: 17; V gene: TRBV7-9; CDR3 DNA: TGTGCCAGCAGCTTAAGATATAGCCCAGGGGGCGGCTACGAGCAGTACTTC; CDR3 protein: CASSLRYSPGGGYEQYF
J gene: TRBJ2-4; D gene: TRBD1; clone size: NA; CDR3 length: 14; V gene: TRBV5-4; CDR3 DNA: TGTGCCAGCAGCGCCGGGACAGGGAAGAACATTCAGTACTTC; CDR3 protein: CASSAGTGKNIQYF